This TCR beta chain was found in a study of T cells expressing NK-cell markers. Across the whole study: In sorted CD3+CD56+NKG2C+, CD3+CD56+NKG2C- and CD3+CD56-NKG2C+ T cells, TCR beta repertoires were obtained.

Germline V gene sequence: CDR1 DFQATT, CDR2 SNEGSKA (reference sequence). This CDR3 contains 12 residues. TCRdb re-called the 5' RACE reads and catalogs CDR3 proteins one per entry, DNA excluded. The repertoire table contains 550,000 or so distinct CDR3 sequences. Sequencing used blood T cells: a sorted CD56 or NKG2C T cell subset, CD4+ or CD8+ T cells, or bulk PBMC T cells (not recorded which). The sequence derives from a man aged 18 to 30 in good health. The V and J genes are TRBV20-1 and TRBJ2-2; the TCRdb call, TRBD2, lacks DNA for checking. This CDR3 is CSASSVFGELFF.